This TCR beta chain was found in a study of PD-L1 blockade in urothelial cancer. Unmatched junction bases numbered 13, after V lost 7 bases and J lost 8 bases. Looked up from germline, CDR1 is MNHNY and CDR2 is SVGAGI (reference sequence). The CDR3 loop spans 16 amino acids. Time point given: pretreatment peripheral blood. Synthetically made TCR analog templates were put into each PCR as spikes. Here immunoSEQ multiplex PCR was the method, and the copy in TCRdb shows in-frame clones only, minus some. The profile shows 90,000 or so clones, around 91% of them singletons. The specimen comprised PBMCs, sampled around atezolizumab (anti-PD-L1) treatment. The J gene is TRBJ2-4, the V gene TRBV6-6, with 11 positions matching TRBD1. The sequence was obtained from a man in his sixties with urothelial cancer. The CDR3 region is CASNLSGTGGLDIQYF. The CDR3 DNA sequence: TGTGCCAGCAACCTTTCCGGGACAGGGGGTCTGGACATTCAGTACTTC.